Listed below are T cell receptor beta chains from one sample, sequenced in a study of cytomegalovirus exposure and HLA in healthy donors. Data came from immunoSEQ multiplex PCR; TCRdb stores just in-frame clones and leaves some out. The sample includes roughly 300,000 clones, roughly nine tenths seen only once; the top ten take approximately 1.2%. The sample consisted of PBMCs. These receptors were collected from a woman aged 30 to 39 in good health and CMV-seropositive. Each CDR3 is given with its conserved first and last residue. Fields, in order: V gene, D gene, clone size, J gene, CDR3 DNA, CDR3 protein. D genes are given only for firm matches. Size tells how often a clone was seen (once, few, many) or the class of an expanded clone, and some rows leave it out.

TRBV4-2	TRBD2	NA	TRBJ2-7	TGTGCCAGCAGCCAAGACACTAGCGGGAGTGCCTACGAGCAGTACTTC	CASSQDTSGSAYEQYF
TRBV5-4	NA	once	TRBJ2-5	TGTGCCAGCAGCTTGTGGAAGTCTCGGGAGACCCAGTACTTC	CASSLWKSRETQYF
TRBV19	NA	once	TRBJ2-1	TGTGCCAGTAGTACCCAACCCCCTAGCGACGAGGAAGATGAGCAGTTCTTC	CASSTQPPSDEEDEQFF
TRBV5-1	NA	NA	TRBJ2-7	TGCGCCAGCAGCCAGCTGACAGATTCAAGCTCCTACGAGCAGTACTTC	CASSQLTDSSSYEQYF
TRBV27	NA	few	TRBJ1-2	TGTGCCAGCAGTTTTGGAGGGAAGGTCGGTGGCTACACCTTC	CASSFGGKVGGYTF
TRBV15	NA	NA	TRBJ1-4	TGTGCCACCAGCAGAGTAGCAACTAATGAAAAACTGTTTTTT	CATSRVATNEKLFF
TRBV21-1	NA	NA	TRBJ2-3	TGTGCCAGCACCCTAACTGGGCGGGGTAGCACAGATACGCAGTATTTT	CASTLTGRGSTDTQYF
TRBV5-4	TRBD2	NA	TRBJ2-1	TGTGCCAGCACTGGAGGGGGACTAGCGGCCTACAATGAGCAGTTCTTC	CASTGGGLAAYNEQFF
TRBV6-6	NA	NA	TRBJ2-7	TGTGCCAGCAGTTACTCGGCAGACTACGAGCAGTACTTC	CASSYSADYEQYF
TRBV27	NA	NA	TRBJ2-7	TGTGCCAGCAGTCCCACTCGCTCCTACGAGCAGTACTTC	CASSPTRSYEQYF
TRBV5-6	NA	NA	TRBJ2-7	TGTGCCAGCAGCTTGTTGCACGCTGGTGTCTACGAGCAGTACTTC	CASSLLHAGVYEQYF
TRBV10-3	NA	NA	TRBJ2-7	TGTGCCATCAGTGAGTCAGCCAGCTCCTACGAGCAGTACTTC	CAISESASSYEQYF
TRBV4-1	NA	NA	TRBJ2-7	TGCGCCAGCAGCCAAGATCATCGGCAGTACTTC	CASSQDHRQYF
TRBV7-2	NA	NA	TRBJ2-7	TGTGCCAGCAGAGCCGGCCCCTACGAGCAGTACTTC	CASRAGPYEQYF
TRBV28	NA	NA	TRBJ1-4	TGTGCCAGCAGTTTAGTAGGGGGTGGCGATGAAAAACTGTTTTTT	CASSLVGGGDEKLFF
TRBV25-1	NA	NA	TRBJ1-3	TGTGCCAGCAGTGCAAGGGGGGGCGTTGGAAACACCATATATTTT	CASSARGGVGNTIYF
TRBV19	NA	NA	TRBJ1-2	TGTGCCAGTAGTTCAGAAGCATATGGCTACACCTTC	CASSSEAYGYTF
TRBV4-3	NA	NA	TRBJ1-3	TGCGCCAGCAGCTCCTTCGGGGAACGGAACACCATATATTTT	CASSSFGERNTIYF
TRBV7-9	NA	NA	TRBJ1-5	TGTGCCAGCAAGTTTACAAGGGCGGACAGTAGCAATCAGCCCCAGCATTTT	CASKFTRADSSNQPQHF
TRBV5-4	NA	NA	TRBJ2-3	TGTGCCAGCAGCCCTAGTACATTCGGTACGCAGTATTTT	CASSPSTFGTQYF
TRBV19	TRBD1	NA	TRBJ2-7	TGTGCCAGTAGTATGTCGGCAGGGGGCGTTTACGAGCAGTACTTC	CASSMSAGGVYEQYF
TRBV5-1	TRBD2	NA	TRBJ2-3	TGCGCCAGCAGCTTACGGGGGGATACTAGCACAGATACGCAGTATTTT	CASSLRGDTSTDTQYF
TRBV5-1	TRBD2	NA	TRBJ2-2	TGCGCCAGCAGCTTGGGAAATAGCGGGGGGAACACCGGGGAGCTGTTTTTT	CASSLGNSGGNTGELFF
TRBV7-2	NA	few	TRBJ2-7	TGTGCCAGCAGCTTAAGTCGGAACTCCTACGAGCAGTACTTC	CASSLSRNSYEQYF
TRBV5-1	NA	NA	TRBJ2-3	TGCGCCAGCACTCTATCGCCCGGTAGCACAGATACGCAGTATTTT	CASTLSPGSTDTQYF
TRBV30	TRBD1	few	TRBJ1-1	TGTGCCTGGGACAGGGGAAACACTGAAGCTTTCTTT	CAWDRGNTEAFF
TRBV14	NA	NA	TRBJ2-7	TGTGCCAGCAGCCAAGTGTTAAATAAGGGCCACGAGCAGTACTTC	CASSQVLNKGHEQYF
TRBV13	TRBD2	NA	TRBJ2-1	TGTGCCAGCAGCCCAGCGACTAGCGGGGGGATCTACAATGAGCAGTTCTTC	CASSPATSGGIYNEQFF
TRBV4-2	NA	NA	TRBJ1-1	TGTGCCAGCAGCCGGGGAGGAACCGAAGCTTTCTTT	CASSRGGTEAFF
TRBV11-1	TRBD2	NA	TRBJ2-2	TGTGCCTGCCCCAGCCAGGGAGGGCGTACCGGGGAGCTGTTTTTT	CACPSQGGRTGELFF
TRBV9	TRBD1	NA	TRBJ2-7	TGTGCCAGCAGCGTAGGACAGGGGGCTTGGGAGCAGTACTTC	CASSVGQGAWEQYF
TRBV2	NA	NA	TRBJ1-2	TGTGCCAGCAGTGAAGACGGGGGGGTAAAATTGTATGGCTACACCTTC	CASSEDGGVKLYGYTF
TRBV19	TRBD1	NA	TRBJ2-7	TGTGCCAGTAGTGTGATCCAGGGGGCCTCCTACGAGCAGTACTTC	CASSVIQGASYEQYF
TRBV5-5	NA	NA	TRBJ1-1	TGTGCCAGCAGCTTACGGGACAACTTGAACACTGAAGCTTTCTTT	CASSLRDNLNTEAFF
TRBV9	NA	NA	TRBJ1-2	TGTGCCAGCAGCGACAATACCGGGAAGATCTATGGCTACACCTTC	CASSDNTGKIYGYTF
TRBV5-1	TRBD2	NA	TRBJ2-1	TGCGCCAGCAGCTTTAGTAGCGGGGACAATGAGCAGTTCTTC	CASSFSSGDNEQFF
TRBV28	NA	NA	TRBJ2-1	TGTGCCAGCAGTTTAGGCCTGGAATACAATGAGCAGTTCTTC	CASSLGLEYNEQFF
TRBV30	NA	NA	TRBJ1-4	TGTGCCTGGAGTGTAGGTTCAGGGAAGGAAAAACTGTTTTTT	CAWSVGSGKEKLFF
TRBV27	NA	NA	TRBJ2-5	TGTGCCAGCAGTTTATATGGGGGGGGACAAATCCAAGAGACCCAGTACTTC	CASSLYGGGQIQETQYF